These 6 T cell receptor beta chains were all obtained from the same sample, sequenced in a study of T cell responses to AZD1222 COVID-19 vaccine. The protocol was immunoSEQ multiplex PCR, while the TCRdb copy is restricted to in-frame clones and leaves out a portion. The repertoire includes over 100,000 clones, approximately 83% of them detected once, and roughly 9.9% sits in the top ten. Material: peripheral blood, obtained on day 0 of AZD1222 vaccination. These receptors came from an adult in good health.

The chain uses TRBV5-1 and TRBJ2-3; D possibly corresponds to TRBD2 (5 bases). CDR1 and CDR2 (germline): SGHRS, YFSETQ. V lost 0 bases, J lost 6 bases, and 11 bases lay in between. The CDR3 sequence is 14 residues long. The CDR3 DNA is TGCGCCAGCAGCTTGGCTCAGACGGGGGATACGCAGTATTTT. Its translation: CASSLAQTGDTQYF.

This sequence joins TRBV28 and TRBJ1-2; TRBD1 might be the D (5 bases). Trimming shortened V by 8 bases and J by 4 bases, and 14 bases separated the two germline ends. Germline lookup yields CDR1 MDHEN and CDR2 SYDVKM. The CDR3 totals 13 residues. In DNA, the CDR3 is TGTGCCAGCGGGACTGCACGTCCCTATGGCTACACCTTC. Its translation: CASGTARPYGYTF.

This chain joins TRBV12-5 and TRBJ2-2; D not certain. From germline, CDR1 is LGHNT and CDR2 FRNRAP. The V gene lost 4 bases and the J gene lost 5 bases, with 8 bases spanning the gap. This CDR3 has 13 amino acids. The CDR3 nucleotides are TGTGCTAGTGGTTCCCTCAGAACCGGGGAGCTGTTTTTT. Its protein is CASGSLRTGELFF.

J is TRBJ2-1 and V is TRBV7-2, with D possibly TRBD1 on 5 matching bases. CDR3 length equals 11 residues. The V end lost 2 bases, the J end lost 12 bases, and 8 bases lay between the germline ends. In germline, CDR1 is SGHTA, CDR2 FQGNSA. The CDR3 protein is CASSLRQSQFF. CDR3 DNA sequence: TGTGCCAGCAGCTTAAGACAGTCGCAGTTCTTC.

There are a few counts of this clone. Other DNA variants within this sample encode the same CDR3. The rearrangement uses TRBV19 and TRBJ2-2; TRBD1 matches at 12 bases. Germline assignment: CDR1 LNHDA and CDR2 SQIVND (reference sequence). The CDR3 runs 16 residues. Trimming removed 4 bases from V and 4 bases from J; junction bases left unmatched: 4. This CDR3 reads CASSRGQGAGTGELFF. The CDR3 coding sequence is TGTGCCAGTAGTAGGGGACAGGGGGCAGGCACCGGGGAGCTGTTTTTT.

The chain couples TRBV27 to TRBJ2-5; D call uncertain. This CDR3 region has 14 residues. Germline V lookup: CDR1 MNHEY, CDR2 SMNVEV (reference sequence). V was pared by 5 bases and J by 2 bases, with 12 bases between. The chain's CDR3 is CASSPMTRQETQYF. In DNA form, the CDR3 reads TGTGCCAGCAGTCCTATGACGCGGCAAGAGACCCAGTACTTC.